The clone carrying this T cell receptor (beta chain) was observed once. The antigen is not known. CD4+ T cells from unexposed donors were obtained before the COVID-19 pandemic (2011-2018). Naive and memory CD4+ T cells came from enriched cryopreserved PBMCs. Profiled with immunoSEQ multiplex PCR; TCRdb holds only in-frame clones, not every one. The table lists approximately 70,000 clones, over 85% of them singletons. CDR1 LNHDA and CDR2 SQIVND come from the germline V gene (reference sequence). The J segment lost 7 bases and the V segment lost 5 bases, leaving 3 bases of the junction unmatched. The CDR3 consists of 13 residues. The data stem from a study of CD4 T cells in relation to SARS-CoV-2 and coronaviruses. General observations from the study: No donor gave both pre-pandemic and post-infection samples. Monoreactive clones expanded significantly more to SARS-CoV-2 than crossreactive clones did.

This clonotype originated in a human donor in good health. Sequencing was carried out using naive CD4+ T cells from PBMCs. Subset in this sample: naive CD4+ T cells isolated by negative enrichment. The V gene is TRBV19, the J gene TRBJ1-5, with 9 bases matching TRBD1. The CDR3 protein is CASSGTGRQPQHF. DNA of the CDR3: TGTGCCAGTAGTGGGACAGGGAGGCAGCCCCAGCATTTT. The whole variable domain, remainder taken from reference TRBV19 and TRBJ1-5, is DGGITQSPKYLFRKEGQNVTLSCEQNLNHDAMYWYRQDPGQGLRLIYYSQIVNDFQKGDIAEGYSVSREKKESFPLTVTSAQKNPTAFYLCASSGTGRQPQHFGDGTRLSIL.